This TCR beta chain derives from a study of shared clonotypes between healthy human individuals. Measured with immunoSEQ multiplex PCR; TCRdb has only the in-frame clones, and not every one. In the table there are roughly 640,000 clones, roughly 70% of which are singletons. Germline lookup yields CDR1 MGHRA and CDR2 YSYEKL. The CDR3 sequence is 16 residues long. V dropped 3 bases and J dropped 3; count of bases not matched to a gene: 6. Researchers partitioned CD4+ cells into CD45RA+ naive and CD45RA-negative memory subsets. The rearrangement joins TRBV4-1 to TRBJ2-1; the match to TRBD2 covers 9 bases. The sample taken for sequencing was memory CD4+ T cells sorted from blood. Indicated subset: CD45RA-negative fraction. The sequence was collected from a woman aged 25 to 39 in good health. CDR3 DNA sequence: TGCGCCAGCAGCCAGGTACTAGCGGGCCACTACAATGAGCAGTTCTTC. It is translated as CASSQVLAGHYNEQFF.